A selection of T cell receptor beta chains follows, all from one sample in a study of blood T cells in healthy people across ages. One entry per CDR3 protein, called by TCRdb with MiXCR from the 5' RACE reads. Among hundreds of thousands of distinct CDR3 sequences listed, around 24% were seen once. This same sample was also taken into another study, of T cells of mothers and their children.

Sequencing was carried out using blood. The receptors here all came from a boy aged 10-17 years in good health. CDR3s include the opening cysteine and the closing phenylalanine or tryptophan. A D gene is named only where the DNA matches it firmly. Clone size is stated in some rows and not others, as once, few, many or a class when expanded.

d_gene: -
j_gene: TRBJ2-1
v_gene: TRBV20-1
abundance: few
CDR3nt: TGCAGTGCTCCCCTCAATGAGCAGTTCTTC
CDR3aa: CSAPLNEQFF

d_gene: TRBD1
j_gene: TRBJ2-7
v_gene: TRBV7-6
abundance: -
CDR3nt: TGTGCCAGCAGCTTAGCACCCAGGGGGCGTTACACGTACTCCTACGAGCAGTACTTC
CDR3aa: CASSLAPRGRYTYSYEQYF

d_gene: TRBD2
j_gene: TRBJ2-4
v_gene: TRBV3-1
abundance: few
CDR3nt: TGTGCCAGCAGCCAACGTAGCGGGGAGGGGGACATTCAGTACTTC
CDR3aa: CASSQRSGEGDIQYF

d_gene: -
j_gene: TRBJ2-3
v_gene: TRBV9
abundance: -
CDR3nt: TGTGCCAGCAGCAAGACAGGCGGCACAGATACGCAGTATTTT
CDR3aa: CASSKTGGTDTQYF

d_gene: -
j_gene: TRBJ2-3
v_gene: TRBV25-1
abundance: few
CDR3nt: TGTGCCTCCAGGGGGGCCGGTCGGCCGGATACGCAGTATTTT
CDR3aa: CASRGAGRPDTQYF

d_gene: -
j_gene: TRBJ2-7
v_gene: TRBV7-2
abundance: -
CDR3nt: TGTGCCAGCAGCTTAGTACTCAGGAGGACAGATCCTTACGAGCAGTACTTC
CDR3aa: CASSLVLRRTDPYEQYF

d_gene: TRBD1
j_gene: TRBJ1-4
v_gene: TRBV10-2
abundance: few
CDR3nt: TGCGCCAGCAGCGGGACAGGGGGTCGGGAAAAACTGTTTTTT
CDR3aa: CASSGTGGREKLFF

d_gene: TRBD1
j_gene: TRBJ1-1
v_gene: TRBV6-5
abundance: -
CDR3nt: TGTGCCAGCCATACAGGGGTGGTAGCTTTCTTT
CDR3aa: CASHTGVVAFF

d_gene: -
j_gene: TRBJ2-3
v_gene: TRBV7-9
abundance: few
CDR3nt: TGTGCCAGCAGCACGCGGGGCTCTAGCACAGATACGCAGTATTTT
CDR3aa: CASSTRGSSTDTQYF

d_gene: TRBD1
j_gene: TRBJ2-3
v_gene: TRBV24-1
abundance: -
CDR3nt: TGTGCCACCAGTGACCCCCACGGGACAGCTAGCACAGATACGCAGTATTTT
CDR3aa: CATSDPHGTASTDTQYF

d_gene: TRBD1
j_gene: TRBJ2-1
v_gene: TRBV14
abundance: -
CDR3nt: TGTGCCAGCGGCCAAGGTCCCAAGACAGGGTACAATGAGCAGTTCTTC
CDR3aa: CASGQGPKTGYNEQFF

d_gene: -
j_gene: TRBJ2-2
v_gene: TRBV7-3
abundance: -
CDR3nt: TGTGCCAGCAGCTCCGACTTTGGGGAGCTGTTTTTT
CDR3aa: CASSSDFGELFF

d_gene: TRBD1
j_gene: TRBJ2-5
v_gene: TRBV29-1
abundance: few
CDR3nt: TGCAGCATTGGGGGCTCGGACAGGGGCCACCAAGAGACCCAGTACTTC
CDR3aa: CSIGGSDRGHQETQYF

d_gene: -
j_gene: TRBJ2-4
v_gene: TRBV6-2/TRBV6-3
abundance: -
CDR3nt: TGTGCCAGCAGTTGGGCGGGGTCAGCCAAAAACATTCAGTACTTC
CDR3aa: CASSWAGSAKNIQYF

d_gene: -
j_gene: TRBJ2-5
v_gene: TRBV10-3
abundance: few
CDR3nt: TGTGCCATCAGCGTCAACGTGGGGGAGACCCAGTACTTC
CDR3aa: CAISVNVGETQYF

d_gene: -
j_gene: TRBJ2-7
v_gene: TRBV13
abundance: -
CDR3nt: TGTGCCAGCAGCGGTTCACAGGGTTACGAGCAGTACTTC
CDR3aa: CASSGSQGYEQYF

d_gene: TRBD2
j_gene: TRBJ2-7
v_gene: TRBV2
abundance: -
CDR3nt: TGTGCCAGCACTAGCGGGAGAGGGGACGAGCAGTACTTC
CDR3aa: CASTSGRGDEQYF

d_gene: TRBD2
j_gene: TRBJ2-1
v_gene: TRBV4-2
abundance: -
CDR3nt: TGTGCCAGCAGCCCCGGACTAGCGGGAGGAGTCTCCTACAATGAGCAGTTCTTC
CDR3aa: CASSPGLAGGVSYNEQFF

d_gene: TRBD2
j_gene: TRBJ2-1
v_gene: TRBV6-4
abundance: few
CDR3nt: TGTGCCAGCAGTGCCTCGGGGACTATAAACTACAATGAGCAGTTCTTC
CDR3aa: CASSASGTINYNEQFF

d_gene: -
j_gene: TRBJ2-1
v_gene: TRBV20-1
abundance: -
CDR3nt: TGCAGTGCTAGAGAGACAGGTTACAATGAGCAGTTCTTC
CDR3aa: CSARETGYNEQFF

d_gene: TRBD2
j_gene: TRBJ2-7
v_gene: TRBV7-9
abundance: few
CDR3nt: TGTGCCAGCAGCTGGACTAGCGGGAGTAAAAACTACTACGAGCAGTACTTC
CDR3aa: CASSWTSGSKNYYEQYF

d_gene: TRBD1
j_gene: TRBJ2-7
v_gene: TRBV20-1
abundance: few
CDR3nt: TGCAGTGCTGGGCTTACAGGGGGATCCTACGAGCAGTACTTC
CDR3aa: CSAGLTGGSYEQYF

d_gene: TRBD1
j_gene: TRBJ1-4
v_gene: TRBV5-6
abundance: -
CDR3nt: TGTGCCAGCAGCTTCGGACAGGGGGCAAGTGAAAAACTGTTTTTT
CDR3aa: CASSFGQGASEKLFF

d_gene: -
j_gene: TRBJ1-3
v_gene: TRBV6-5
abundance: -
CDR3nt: TGTGCCACCCGAGTGGGGATCTCTGGAAACACCATATATTTT
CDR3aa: CATRVGISGNTIYF

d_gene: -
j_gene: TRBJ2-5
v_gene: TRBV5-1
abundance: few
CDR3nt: TGCGCCAGCAGGACCGTATACCAAGAGACCCAGTACTTC
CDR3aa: CASRTVYQETQYF

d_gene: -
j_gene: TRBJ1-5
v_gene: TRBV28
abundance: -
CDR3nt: TGTGCCAGCAGTCAAACCGGGACGCCAGGCAATCAGCCCCAGCATTTT
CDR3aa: CASSQTGTPGNQPQHF

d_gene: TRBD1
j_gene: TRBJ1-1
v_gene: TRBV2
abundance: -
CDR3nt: TGTGCCGGACAGGGGGCTTTCGGAACTGAAGCTTTCTTT
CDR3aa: CAGQGAFGTEAFF

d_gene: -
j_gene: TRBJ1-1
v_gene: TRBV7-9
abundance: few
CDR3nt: TGTGCCAGCAGCTTAGTGCTGAAGAACACTGAAGCTTTCTTT
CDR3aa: CASSLVLKNTEAFF

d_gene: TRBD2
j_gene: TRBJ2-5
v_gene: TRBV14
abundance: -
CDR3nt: TGTGCCAGCAGCCACCCGAGCGGGATAAAAGAGACCCAGTACTTC
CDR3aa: CASSHPSGIKETQYF

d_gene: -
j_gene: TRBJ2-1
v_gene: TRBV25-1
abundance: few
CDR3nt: TGTGCCACCCAGCCGGGGGATTCCTACAATGAGCAGTTCTTC
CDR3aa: CATQPGDSYNEQFF

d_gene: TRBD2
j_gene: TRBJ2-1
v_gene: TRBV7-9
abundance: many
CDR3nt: TGTGCCAGCAGTTTAGCGGGACCTTACAATGAGCAGTTCTTC
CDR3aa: CASSLAGPYNEQFF

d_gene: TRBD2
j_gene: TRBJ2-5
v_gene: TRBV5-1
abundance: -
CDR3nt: TGCGCCAGCAGCAAGAGACTAGCGGGGGTGGAGACCCAGTACTTC
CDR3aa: CASSKRLAGVETQYF

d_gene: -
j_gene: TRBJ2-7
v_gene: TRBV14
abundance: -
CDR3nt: TGTGCCAGCAGCCACCCGGAACGGGGGAACGAGCAGTACTTC
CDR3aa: CASSHPERGNEQYF

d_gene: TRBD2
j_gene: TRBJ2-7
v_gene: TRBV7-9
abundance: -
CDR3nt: TGTGCCAGCAGCTTCACTAGCGGGTTTACTCAGCAGTACTTC
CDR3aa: CASSFTSGFTQQYF

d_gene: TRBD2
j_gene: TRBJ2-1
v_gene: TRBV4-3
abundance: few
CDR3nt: TGCGCCAGCAGCCAAGATAGGGGACTAGCGAGGCTATACAATGAGCAGTTCTTC
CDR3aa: CASSQDRGLARLYNEQFF

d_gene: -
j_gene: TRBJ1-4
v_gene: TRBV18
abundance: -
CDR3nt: TGTGCCAGCCCACCGTTCCCCGGGGCCATTAATGAAAAACTGTTTTTT
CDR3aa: CASPPFPGAINEKLFF

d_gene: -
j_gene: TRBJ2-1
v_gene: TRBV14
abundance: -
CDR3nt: TGTGCCAGCAGCCAAGTCAGCCACCTCTATGAGCAGTTCTTC
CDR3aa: CASSQVSHLYEQFF

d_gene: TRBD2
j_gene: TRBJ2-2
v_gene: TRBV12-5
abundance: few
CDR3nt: TGTGCTAGTGCCTACCGGTCGGGACTAGCGCAAAACACCGGGGAGCTGTTTTTT
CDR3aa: CASAYRSGLAQNTGELFF

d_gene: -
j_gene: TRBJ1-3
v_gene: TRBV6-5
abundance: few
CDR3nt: TGTGCCAGCAGCCGCGGACGGAAAGACGGAAACACCATATATTTT
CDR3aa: CASSRGRKDGNTIYF

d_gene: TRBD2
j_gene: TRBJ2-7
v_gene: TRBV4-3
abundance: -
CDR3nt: TGCGCCAGCAGCCAGGAGAGATCAGCGGGAAAGTTCGACGAGCAGTACTTC
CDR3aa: CASSQERSAGKFDEQYF

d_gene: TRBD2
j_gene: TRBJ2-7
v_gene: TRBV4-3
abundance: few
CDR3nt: TGCGCCAGCAGCCCTGGGACTAGCGGAACCGTCTACGAGCAGTACTTC
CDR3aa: CASSPGTSGTVYEQYF

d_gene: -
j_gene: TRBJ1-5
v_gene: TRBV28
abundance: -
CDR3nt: TGTGCCAGCAGTTTCGGGTTTACAGCCTATAGCAATCAGCCCCAGCATTTT
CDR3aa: CASSFGFTAYSNQPQHF

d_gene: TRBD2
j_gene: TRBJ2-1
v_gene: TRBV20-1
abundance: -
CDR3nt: TGCAGTGCTAGTCCCGCCGGGACTAGCGGTTACAATGAGCAGTTCTTC
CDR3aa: CSASPAGTSGYNEQFF

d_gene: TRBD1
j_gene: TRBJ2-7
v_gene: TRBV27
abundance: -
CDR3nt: TGTGCCAGCAGTCCCGCGTTGACAGGGCGCTACGAGCAGTACTTC
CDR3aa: CASSPALTGRYEQYF

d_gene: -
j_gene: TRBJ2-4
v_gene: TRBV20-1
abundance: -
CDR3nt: TGCAGTGCCCATGCGGGGCTACTAGCCAAAAACATTCAGTACTTC
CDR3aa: CSAHAGLLAKNIQYF

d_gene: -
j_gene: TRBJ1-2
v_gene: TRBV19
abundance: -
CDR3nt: TGTGCCAGTAGTATTATGGACGACAGTCTCTATGGCTACACCTTC
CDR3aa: CASSIMDDSLYGYTF

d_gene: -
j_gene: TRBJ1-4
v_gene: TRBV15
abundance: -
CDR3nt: TGTGCCACCAGCAGAGTGTCTCGGGGGAATGAAAAACTGTTTTTT
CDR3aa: CATSRVSRGNEKLFF

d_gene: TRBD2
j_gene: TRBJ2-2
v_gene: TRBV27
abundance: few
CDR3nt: TGTGCCAGCAGTCAACTAGCGGGAGAGTTGAAGGCCGGGGAGCTGTTTTTT
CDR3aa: CASSQLAGELKAGELFF

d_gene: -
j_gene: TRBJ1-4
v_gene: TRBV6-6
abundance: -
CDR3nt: TGTGCCAGCAGGTGGGGGAGTACGGATAATGAAAAACTGTTTTTT
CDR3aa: CASRWGSTDNEKLFF

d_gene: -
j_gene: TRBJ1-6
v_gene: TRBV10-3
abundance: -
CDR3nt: TGTGCCATCAGCCCCAGGCGGGGGTATAATTCACCCCTCCACTTT
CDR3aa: CAISPRRGYNSPLHF

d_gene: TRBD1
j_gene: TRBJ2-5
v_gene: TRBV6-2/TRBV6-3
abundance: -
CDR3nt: TGTGCCAGCAGTTACCTCCCCCGTGGCAGGGGGCAAGAGACCCAGTACTTC
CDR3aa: CASSYLPRGRGQETQYF

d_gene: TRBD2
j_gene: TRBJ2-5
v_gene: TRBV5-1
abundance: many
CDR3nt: TGCGCCAGCAGGGAGGCTAGCGGACAAGAGACCCAGTACTTC
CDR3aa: CASREASGQETQYF

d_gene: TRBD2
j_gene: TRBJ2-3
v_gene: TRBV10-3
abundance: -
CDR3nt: TGTGCCATCAGTGAGTCGACAAGGCAACTAGCGGATACGCAGTATTTT
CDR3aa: CAISESTRQLADTQYF

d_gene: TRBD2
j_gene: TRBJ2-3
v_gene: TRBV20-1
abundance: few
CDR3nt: TGCAGTGCTAGATTGGGACAGCCACCCGGACTAGCGGGAGGAGTCACAGATACGCAGTATTTT
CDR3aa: CSARLGQPPGLAGGVTDTQYF